This TCR beta chain was profiled in a study of cytotoxic CD8 clonotypes in ibrutinib-treated CLL. At the level of the study: In all, roughly twelve patients were relapsed/refractory, about 15 were treatment-naive and 17 were IGHV unmutated.

Study-level findings and limits: Higher clonality was seen at ibrutinib response and a return toward baseline at progression. Public clonotypes were uncommon and contracted or stayed stable on treatment.

Comment on this clone: Its specificity is not known.

The table came from immunoSEQ multiplex PCR; TCRdb's copy has only in-frame clones and leaves some out. The sample holds about 35,000 clones, 65% to 75% seen once. The CDR3 has 14 residues. Germline V gene lookup returns CDR1 SNHLY and CDR2 FYNNEI. Trimming stripped 6 bases from V and 7 bases from J, with 18 bases between. The V and J genes are TRBV2 and TRBJ1-2; possibly TRBD1 for D (5 bases). Sequencing used PBMCs, obtained at disease progression, from a patient treated with ibrutinib. This TCR came from a human donor with chronic lymphocytic leukemia. DNA of the CDR3: TGTGCCAGCAGCCCGGGACCGAGGAGGGGTGGCTACACCTTC. As protein: CASSPGPRRGGYTF.